Presented here are 22 T cell receptor beta chains from one specimen sequenced in a study of T-cell memory formation after mild COVID-19. TCRdb redid the calling of the 5' RACE reads with MiXCR, one entry per CDR3 protein. The sample yields 350,000 to 500,000 distinct CDR3 sequences, 18% seen once. Sequencing used PBMCs or a T cell subset sorted from them (not recorded which). All receptors come from a man aged 18 to 29 who had mild COVID-19 (a few samples of this study predate the infection). Cell type and time point are not known.

This rearrangement joins TRBV5-4 to TRBJ2-5, with 7 bases fitting TRBD2. The CDR3 extends over 15 amino acids. Losses at the gene ends were 2 bases for V and 1 base for J; bases not matched to a gene: 5. Germline V gene sequence: CDR1 SGHNT, CDR2 YYREEE (reference sequence). CDR3 region: CASSFSGSSQETQYF. As DNA, the CDR3 is TGTGCCAGCAGCTTTAGCGGGTCCTCCCAAGAGACCCAGTACTTC.

The chain recombines TRBV6-2 or TRBV6-3 with TRBJ2-2, with no clear D. Trimming shortened V by 3 bases and J by 1 base, and 9 bases separated the two germline ends. The CDR3 covers 15 residues. Germline V CDR1 and CDR2: MNHEY, SVGEGT. This CDR3 reads CASSYRNWNTGELFF. Here the CDR3 DNA reads TGTGCCAGCAGTTATAGGAATTGGAACACCGGGGAGCTGTTTTTT.

This chain uses TRBV6-1 with TRBJ1-1, with 7 nucleotides matching TRBD1. CDR1 MNHNS and CDR2 SASEGT come from the germline V gene. Trimming cost V 7 bases and J 5 bases; bases outside gene matches: 7. The CDR3 loop spans 13 amino acids. In DNA, the CDR3 is TGTGCCAGCAATTCAGGGGGGGAGACTGAAGCTTTCTTT. Protein sequence: CASNSGGETEAFF.

This clonotype has a count of ten or more. The chain couples TRBV12-3 or TRBV12-4 to TRBJ1-5; D gene uncertain. The CDR3 extends over 14 amino acids. The V end lost 3 bases, the J end lost 6 bases, and 12 bases lay between the germline ends. CDR3 sequence reads: CASSLETPVQPQHF. For the CDR3, the DNA is TGTGCCAGCAGTTTGGAGACACCGGTTCAGCCCCAGCATTTT.

This clonotype turned up a few times. CDR3 sequence reads: CSVTGGEYEQYV. The CDR3 nucleotides read TGCAGTGTAACAGGGGGGGAGTACGAGCAGTACGTC. V is TRBV20-1 and J is TRBJ2-7; tentative D call: TRBD1 (8 bases). Germline CDR1 DFQATT, CDR2 SNEGSKA (reference sequence). V dropped 7 bases and J dropped 4 bases, with 14 bases sitting between them. This CDR3 spans 12 amino acids.

This clonotype occurred a few times. The chain carries TRBV6-5 and TRBJ1-2; no clear D gene. The germline V gene has CDR1 MNHEY and CDR2 SVGAGI. Trimming left V 6 bases short and J 4 bases short, with 15 bases between. The CDR3 consists of 14 residues. The CDR3 here is CASSPLGDGYGYTF. In DNA, the CDR3 is TGTGCCAGCAGCCCCTTGGGCGACGGCTATGGCTACACCTTC.

The chain uses TRBV7-9 and TRBJ2-2, with 7 nucleotides matching TRBD1. The germline V gene has CDR1 SEHNR and CDR2 FQNEAQ (reference sequence). The CDR3 has 14 amino acids. Trimming cost V 7 bases and J 5 bases; bases outside gene matches: 7. The CDR3 loop reads CASTSYRGTGELFF. DNA for the CDR3: TGTGCCAGCACGTCTTACAGGGGAACCGGGGAGCTGTTTTTT.

The chain combines TRBV4-3 with TRBJ2-2, with a possible D match to TRBD2 (6 bases). Germline V lookup: CDR1 LGHNA, CDR2 YSLEER. This CDR3 spans 16 amino acids. V was pared by 0 bases and J by 4 bases, with 12 bases between. CDR3 nucleotide sequence: TGCGCCAGCAGCCAAGATGGGGGGACCGGCACCGGGGAGCTGTTTTTT. Amino acid sequence: CASSQDGGTGTGELFF.

This clonotype came up a few times. The chain's CDR3 is CAWRPSGAHNEQFF. DNA of the CDR3: TGTGCCTGGAGACCTAGCGGGGCCCACAATGAGCAGTTCTTC. The chain uses TRBV30 and TRBJ2-1; TRBD2 matches at 9 bases. In germline, CDR1 is GTSNPN, CDR2 SVGIG (reference sequence). V was clipped by 3 bases and J by 5 bases; unmatched bases: 5. This CDR3 contains 14 residues.

The gene calls are TRBV7-9 and TRBJ2-6, with TRBD1 identical over 8 bases. Germline V gene lookup returns CDR1 SEHNR and CDR2 FQNEAQ (reference sequence). The CDR3 runs to 18 residues. V lost 3 bases to trimming and J lost 0 bases; unmatched junction nucleotides: 7. The CDR3, as DNA: TGTGCCAGCAGCTTCGGACAGGGTTTTTTCTCTGGGGCCAACGTCCTGACTTTC. Amino acid sequence: CASSFGQGFFSGANVLTF. Filled out from reference TRBV7-9 and TRBJ2-6, the complete variable domain reads DTGVSQNPRHKITKRGQNVTFRCDPISEHNRLYWYRQTLGQGPEFLTYFQNEAQLEKSRLLSDRFSAERPKGSFSTLEIQRTEQGDSAMYLCASSFGQGFFSGANVLTFGAGSRLTVL.

The V gene is TRBV7-8, the J gene TRBJ2-1, with 10 bases matching TRBD2. Germline-derived CDR1 and CDR2 are SGHVS and FQNEAQ. This CDR3 comprises 14 residues. Trimming took 11 bases from V and 8 from J; bases not matched to a gene: 12. The CDR3 bases are TGTGCCTCCGGAATAGCGGGGGGCGGGTATGAGCAGTTCTTC. It specifies CASGIAGGGYEQFF.

J is TRBJ2-7 and V is TRBV15, with D uncertain. CDR3 length: 13 residues. V shed 0 bases and J shed 9 bases, with 12 bases lying between them. Per germline, CDR1 LNHNV and CDR2 YYDKDF (reference sequence). The CDR3 sequence: CATSRDVWAGQYV. CDR3 in DNA: TGTGCCACCAGCAGAGATGTATGGGCCGGGCAGTACGTC.

This clonotype has a handful of counts. The chain recombines TRBV14 with TRBJ2-7; 7 bases are shared with TRBD2. The length of the CDR3 is 15 residues. J was trimmed by 3 bases and V by 4 bases; bases with no gene match: 9. The V gene's germline CDR1 is SGHDN and CDR2 FVKESK. CDR3: CASSLGLVPLYEQYF. CDR3 DNA sequence: TGTGCCAGCAGCCTAGGACTAGTCCCCCTCTACGAGCAGTACTTC.

The chain combines TRBV3-1 with TRBJ2-7; D call uncertain. The germline V and J ends were trimmed by 0 bases and 6 bases, with 15 bases remaining between them. There are 15 residues in the CDR3. CDR1 is LGHDT and CDR2 is YNNKEL in the germline V gene (reference sequence). CDR3 coding DNA: TGTGCCAGCAGCCAAGATGGGTTCTCCGGGTCCGAGCAGTACGTC. Protein sequence: CASSQDGFSGSEQYV.

The genes are TRBV5-1 and TRBJ1-2, with no clear D. V was shortened by 7 bases and J by 0 bases, with 10 bases between the two germline ends. The CDR3 spans 13 residues. CDR1 SGHRS and CDR2 YFSETQ come from the germline V gene. The CDR3: CASRVDANYGYTF. As DNA, the CDR3 is TGCGCCAGCCGGGTGGACGCTAACTATGGCTACACCTTC.

Many counts were recorded for this clonotype. CDR3 sequence reads: CASSYTSGGIGTQYF. CDR3 in DNA: TGTGCCAGCAGTTACACTAGCGGGGGTATCGGGACCCAGTACTTC. This rearrangement joins TRBV6-5 to TRBJ2-5, with 11 bases identical to TRBD2. V gave up 2 bases and J gave up 7 bases; unmatched junction bases: 6. The CDR3 loop spans 15 amino acids. Germline V gene data show CDR1 as MNHEY and CDR2 as SVGAGI.

This chain connects TRBV7-8 to TRBJ2-1; TRBD2 matches 7 bases. The CDR3 has 16 residues. V was clipped by 6 bases and J by 5 bases; unmatched bases: 13. The germline V gene encodes CDR1 SGHVS and CDR2 FQNEAQ. CDR3 nucleotides: TGTGCCAGCAGTCCCATCCGGCGGGGACTAAACAATGAGCAGTTCTTC. Encoded protein: CASSPIRRGLNNEQFF. The full variable domain, with the rest looked up from reference TRBV7-8 and TRBJ2-1, is GAGVSQSPRYKVAKRGQDVALRCDPISGHVSLFWYQQALGQGPEFLTYFQNEAQLDKSGLPSDRFFAERPEGSVSTLKIQRTQQEDSAVYLCASSPIRRGLNNEQFFGPGTRLTVL.

The chain combines TRBV18 with TRBJ2-3, with TRBD2 matching 12 bases. The CDR3 runs 17 residues. Germline V gives CDR1 KGHSH, CDR2 LQKENI. The V gene end was trimmed by 3 bases and the J gene end by 0 bases; junction bases not matched to a gene: 4. The DNA for the CDR3 is TGTGCCAGCTCACCCGGACTAGCGGGGACTAGCACAGATACGCAGTATTTT. Protein product: CASSPGLAGTSTDTQYF. The full variable domain, rest sourced from reference TRBV18 and TRBJ2-3, is NAGVMQNPRHLVRRRGQEARLRCSPMKGHSHVYWYRQLPEEGLKFMVYLQKENIIDESGMPKERFSAEFPKEGPSILRIQQVVRGDSAAYFCASSPGLAGTSTDTQYFGPGTRLTVL.

This clonotype was seen a handful of times. This sequence joins TRBV7-6 and TRBJ1-1; 7 nucleotides line up with TRBD1. The length of the CDR3 is 15 residues. Trimming cost V 1 base and J 6 bases; bases outside gene matches: 8. Germline CDR1 and CDR2: SGHVS and FNYEAQ. The CDR3 loop is CASSLVSQGVSEAFF. CDR3 DNA: TGTGCCAGCAGCTTAGTCAGTCAGGGGGTCTCTGAAGCTTTCTTT.

Turning to this clonotype: Its ends do not fully match the called genes, so a read error is possible. The CDR3 coding sequence is TGTGCCAGCTTGGGACAGGGATCACACCTCCACTTT. This gives the protein CASLGQGSHLHF. The chain recombines TRBV12-3 or TRBV12-4 with TRBJ1-6, with TRBD1 matching 9 bases. CDR3 size: 12 residues.

V and J are TRBV4-1 and TRBJ2-7, with D perhaps matching TRBD1 (6 bases). The V gene lost 1 base and the J gene lost 5 bases, with 27 bases spanning the gap. Germline V gene data show CDR1 as MGHRA and CDR2 as YSYEKL. CDR3 length equals 19 residues. CDR3 residues: CASSQAWGPGANPTHEQYV. The CDR3 nucleotides read TGCGCCAGCAGCCAAGCCTGGGGGCCCGGGGCTAACCCAACACACGAGCAGTACGTC.

The chain employs TRBV5-1 and TRBJ2-1, with no clear D. Germline assignment: CDR1 SGHRS and CDR2 YFSETQ. The CDR3 has 13 amino acids. V lost 2 bases and J 8 bases, leaving 11 bases between the germline ends. The CDR3 nucleotides are TGCGCCAGCAGCTTACATGAGAGATATGAGCAGTTCTTC. Translated, it gives CASSLHERYEQFF.